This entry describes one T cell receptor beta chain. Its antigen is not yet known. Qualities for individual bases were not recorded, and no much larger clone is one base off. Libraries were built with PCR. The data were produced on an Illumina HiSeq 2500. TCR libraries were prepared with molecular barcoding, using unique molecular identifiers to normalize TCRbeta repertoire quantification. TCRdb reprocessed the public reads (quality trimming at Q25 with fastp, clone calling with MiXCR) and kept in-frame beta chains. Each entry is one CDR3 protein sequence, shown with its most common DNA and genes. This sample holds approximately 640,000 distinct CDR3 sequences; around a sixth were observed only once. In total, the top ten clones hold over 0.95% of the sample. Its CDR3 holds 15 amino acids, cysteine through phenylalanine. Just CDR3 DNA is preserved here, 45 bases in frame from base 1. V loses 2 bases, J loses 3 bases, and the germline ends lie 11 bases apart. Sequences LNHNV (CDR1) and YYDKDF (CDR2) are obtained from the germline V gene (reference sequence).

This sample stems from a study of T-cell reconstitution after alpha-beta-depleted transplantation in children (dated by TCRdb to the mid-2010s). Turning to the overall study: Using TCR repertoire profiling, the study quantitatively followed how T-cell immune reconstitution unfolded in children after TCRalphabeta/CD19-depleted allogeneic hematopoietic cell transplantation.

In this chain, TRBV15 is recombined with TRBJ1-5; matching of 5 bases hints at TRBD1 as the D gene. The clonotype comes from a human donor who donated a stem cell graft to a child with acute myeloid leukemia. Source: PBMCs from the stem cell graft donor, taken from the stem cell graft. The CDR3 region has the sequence CATSRSREVNQPQHF. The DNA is TGTGCCACCAGCAGAAGCAGGGAGGTCAATCAGCCCCAGCATTTT.